This TCR beta chain came from a study of shared clonotypes between healthy human individuals. Turning to the study itself: Three men and two women, aged 18 to 49, were donors. Overall study results and limits: Rarefaction curves obtained for sorted subsets showed sequencing incomplete despite large depth.

CDR1 SGHTA and CDR2 FQGNSA come from the germline V gene. The CDR3 contains 16 residues. V was shortened by 5 bases and J by 8 bases, with 24 bases between the two germline ends. Under the authors' procedure: In the immunoSEQ data, sequences were junction-only and lacked quality scores, so filtering differed. Measured with immunoSEQ multiplex PCR; TCRdb has only the in-frame clones, and not every one. D and trimming were read from the DNA, whereas the V and J calls and clone size are those reported in that table. The data show a few million clones, approximately 93% seen once. Negatively enriched CD4+ T cells were divided by CD45RA into naive and memory. A word on this clone: Antigen specificity is unknown.

The sample taken for sequencing was naive CD4+ T cells from PBMCs. Subset noted: CD45RA+ positively selected. The chain joins TRBV7-2 to TRBJ1-2; unclear D gene. This receptor was identified in a young man in good health. Some clones in this sample may be carry-over from other donors' samples. The CDR3 spells CASSPMTFPLLEGYTF. The CDR3 nucleotides are TGTGCCAGCAGCCCAATGACATTCCCGCTCTTGGAAGGCTACACCTTC.